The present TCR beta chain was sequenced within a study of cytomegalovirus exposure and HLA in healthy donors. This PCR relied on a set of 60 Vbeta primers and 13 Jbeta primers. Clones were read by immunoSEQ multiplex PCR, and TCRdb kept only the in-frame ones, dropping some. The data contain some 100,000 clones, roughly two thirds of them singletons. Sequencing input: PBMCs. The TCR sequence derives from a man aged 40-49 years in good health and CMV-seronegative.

The CDR3 region has the DNA TGCGCCAGCAGCCTAGAGAAGGACAGTCAAACCTACGAGCAGTACTTC. It is translated as CASSLEKDSQTYEQYF. The V call is TRBV4-3, the J call TRBJ2-7; TRBD1 might be the D (6 bases). Germline CDR1 is LGHNA and CDR2 is YSLEER. The V end was cut by 4 bases, the J end by 2 bases, with 18 bases between. This CDR3 spans 16 amino acids.